A selection of T cell receptor beta chains follows, all from one sample in a study of CD8+ T cells in alopecia areata. TCRdb's copy holds only in-frame clones and misses some; the assay was immunoSEQ multiplex PCR. Counted here are about 110,000 clones, 59% occurring once; the ten biggest clones make up roughly 20%. Source material: CD8+ T cells sorted from blood. All receptors derive from a human donor in good health. Each CDR3 is given with its conserved first and last residue. Where a row states a size, it is once, few, many or the class of an expanded clone; other rows omit it.

>TRBJ1-2|NA|12|TRBV29-1
CSADGKQGGYTF
>TRBJ2-1|NA|15|TRBV7-9
CASSLTSGGPNEQFF
>TRBJ2-1|NA|15|TRBV5-6
CASSLDTSSYNEQFF
>TRBJ1-4|few|13|TRBV13
CASSLGTDEKLFF
>TRBJ2-3|few|14|TRBV28
CASSPGLSGDTQYF
>TRBJ2-1|NA|9|TRBV25-1
CASGDEQFF
>TRBJ2-7|NA|12|TRBV5-1
CASSLGQHEQYF
>TRBJ2-5|NA|14|TRBV5-6
CASSFGTSRETQYF
>TRBJ2-7|NA|14|TRBV7-7
CASSLNPDSREQYF
>TRBJ1-5|NA|12|TRBV6-6
CASSYPDGPQHF
>TRBJ1-2|NA|11|TRBV29-1
CSVPGDGGYTF
>TRBJ2-3|NA|15|TRBV9
CASSVVPGPTDTQYF
>TRBJ2-7|NA|12|TRBV5-1
CASSPPSYEQYF
>TRBJ2-3|few|17|TRBV15
CATSRDSGGGPVDTQYF
>TRBJ1-2|NA|13|TRBV5-4
CASSQTGGYGYTF
>TRBJ2-2|NA|12|TRBV28
CASRRGPGELFF
>TRBJ2-7|few|11|TRBV20-1
CSASTEYEQYF
>TRBJ1-2|NA|14|TRBV7-9
CASSLGTGGLGYTF
>TRBJ2-7|NA|13|TRBV7-9
CASSLTISYEQYF
>TRBJ1-6|many|15|TRBV19
CASSIWVGYNSPLHF
>TRBJ2-5|NA|15|TRBV5-1
CASSLDPGHQETQYF
>TRBJ1-2|NA|17|TRBV11-3
CASSLDAPWGVNYGYTF
>TRBJ2-5|NA|15|TRBV15
CATSRDLAGGETQYF
>TRBJ2-5|once|13|TRBV4-1
CASSQEGVETQYF